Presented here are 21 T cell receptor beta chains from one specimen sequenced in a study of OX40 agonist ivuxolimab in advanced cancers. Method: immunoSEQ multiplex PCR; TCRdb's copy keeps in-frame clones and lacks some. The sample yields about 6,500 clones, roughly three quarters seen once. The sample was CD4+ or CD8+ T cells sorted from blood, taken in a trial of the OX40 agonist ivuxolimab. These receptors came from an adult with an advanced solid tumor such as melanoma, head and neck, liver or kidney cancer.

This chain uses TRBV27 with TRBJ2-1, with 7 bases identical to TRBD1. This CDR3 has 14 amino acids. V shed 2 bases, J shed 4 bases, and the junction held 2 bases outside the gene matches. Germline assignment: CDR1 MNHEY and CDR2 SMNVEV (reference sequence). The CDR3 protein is CASSLRDRYNEQFF. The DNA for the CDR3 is TGTGCCAGCAGTTTAAGGGACAGATACAATGAGCAGTTCTTC.

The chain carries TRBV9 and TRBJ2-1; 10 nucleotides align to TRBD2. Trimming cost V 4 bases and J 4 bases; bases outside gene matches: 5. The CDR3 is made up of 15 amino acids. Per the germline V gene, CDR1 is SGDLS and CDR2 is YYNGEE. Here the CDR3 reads CASSQGLAVYNEQFF. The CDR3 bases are TGTGCCAGCAGCCAAGGACTAGCGGTTTACAATGAGCAGTTCTTC.

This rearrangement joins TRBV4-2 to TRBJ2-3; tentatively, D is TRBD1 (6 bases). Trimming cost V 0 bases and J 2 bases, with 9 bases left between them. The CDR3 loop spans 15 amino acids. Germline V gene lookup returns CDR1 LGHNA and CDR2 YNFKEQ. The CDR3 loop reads CASSQEGQVTDTQYF. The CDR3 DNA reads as TGTGCCAGCAGCCAAGAGGGACAAGTCACAGATACGCAGTATTTT.

The CDR3 sequence is CASTDGGRSTGELFF. The DNA of the CDR3 is TGTGCCAGCACCGACGGGGGGCGGAGCACCGGGGAGCTGTTTTTT. The chain uses TRBV6-5 and TRBJ2-2; D might be TRBD2 (7 bases). Germline loops: CDR1 MNHEY, CDR2 SVGAGI. V gave up 7 bases and J gave up 4 bases, with 16 bases separating them. The CDR3 has 15 amino acids.

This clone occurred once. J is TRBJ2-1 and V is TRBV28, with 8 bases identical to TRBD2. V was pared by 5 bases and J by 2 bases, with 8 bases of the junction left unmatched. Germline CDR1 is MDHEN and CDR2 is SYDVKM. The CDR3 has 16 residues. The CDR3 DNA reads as TGTGCCAGCAGTCTTCTGAGCGGGAGCCCCTACAATGAGCAGTTCTTC. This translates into CASSLLSGSPYNEQFF.

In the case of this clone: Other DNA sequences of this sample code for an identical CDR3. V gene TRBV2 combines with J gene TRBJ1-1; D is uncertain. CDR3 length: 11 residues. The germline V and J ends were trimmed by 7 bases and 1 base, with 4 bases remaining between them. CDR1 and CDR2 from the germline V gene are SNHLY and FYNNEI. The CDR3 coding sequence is TGTGCCAGCACCTCGAACACTGAAGCTTTCTTT. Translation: CASTSNTEAFF. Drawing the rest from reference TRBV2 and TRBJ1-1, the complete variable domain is EPEVTQTPSHQVTQMGQEVILRCVPISNHLYFYWYRQILGQKVEFLVSFYNNEISEKSEIFDDQFSVERPDGSNFTLKIRSTKLEDSAMYFCASTSNTEAFFGQGTRLTVV.

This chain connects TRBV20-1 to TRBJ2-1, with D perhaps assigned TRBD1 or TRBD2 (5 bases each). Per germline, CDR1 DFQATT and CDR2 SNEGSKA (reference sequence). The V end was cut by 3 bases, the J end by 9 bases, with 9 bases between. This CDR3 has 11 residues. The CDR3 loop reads CSASLGTEQFF. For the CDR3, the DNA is TGCAGTGCTAGTCTAGGGACTGAGCAGTTCTTC.

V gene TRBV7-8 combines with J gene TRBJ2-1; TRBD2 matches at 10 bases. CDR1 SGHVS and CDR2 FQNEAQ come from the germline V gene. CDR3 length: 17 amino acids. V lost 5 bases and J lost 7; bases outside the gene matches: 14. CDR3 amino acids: CASSPYYLAGVGNEQFF. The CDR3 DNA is TGTGCCAGCAGCCCGTACTACCTAGCGGGAGTTGGTAATGAGCAGTTCTTC.

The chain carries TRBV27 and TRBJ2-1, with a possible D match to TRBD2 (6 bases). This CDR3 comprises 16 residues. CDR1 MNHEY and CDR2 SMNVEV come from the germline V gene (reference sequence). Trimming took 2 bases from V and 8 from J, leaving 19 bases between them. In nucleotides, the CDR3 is TGTGCCAGCAGTTTAGAAGGAGGGGTTTACCTCTATGAGCAGTTCTTC. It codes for CASSLEGGVYLYEQFF.

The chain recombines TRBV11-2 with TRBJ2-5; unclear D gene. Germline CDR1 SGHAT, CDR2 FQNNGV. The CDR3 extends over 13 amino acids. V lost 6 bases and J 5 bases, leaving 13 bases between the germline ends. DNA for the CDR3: TGTGCCAGCAGTCAGGACGTGGAGGAGACCCAGTACTTC. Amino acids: CASSQDVEETQYF.

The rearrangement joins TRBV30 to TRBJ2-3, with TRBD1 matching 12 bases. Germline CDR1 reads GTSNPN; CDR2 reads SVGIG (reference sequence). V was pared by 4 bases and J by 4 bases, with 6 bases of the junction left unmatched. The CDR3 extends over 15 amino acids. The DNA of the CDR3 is TGTGCCTGGAAACCGGGACAGGGGGCATCAGATACGCAGTATTTT. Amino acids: CAWKPGQGASDTQYF.

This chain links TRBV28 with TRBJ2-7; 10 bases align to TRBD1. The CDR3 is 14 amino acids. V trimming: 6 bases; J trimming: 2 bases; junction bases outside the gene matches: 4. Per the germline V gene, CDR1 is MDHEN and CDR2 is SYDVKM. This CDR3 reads CASRTGTGAYEQYF. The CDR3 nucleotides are TGTGCCAGCAGAACCGGGACAGGGGCCTACGAGCAGTACTTC.

CDR3 sequence (DNA): TGTGCCAGTAGTATCAGCGACTTCCAAGAGACCCAGTACTTC. This encodes CASSISDFQETQYF. The V call is TRBV19, the J call TRBJ2-5; D not certain. The CDR3 sequence is 14 residues long. Trimming cost V 3 bases and J 1 base, with 9 bases left between them. Germline-derived CDR1 and CDR2 are LNHDA and SQIVND (reference sequence).

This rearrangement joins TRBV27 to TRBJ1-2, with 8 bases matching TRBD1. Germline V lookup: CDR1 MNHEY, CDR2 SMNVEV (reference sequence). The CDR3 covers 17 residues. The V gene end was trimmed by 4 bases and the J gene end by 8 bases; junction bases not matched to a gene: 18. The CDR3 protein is CASSSVRTGFFPEGYTF. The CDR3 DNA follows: TGTGCCAGCAGTTCCGTCCGGACAGGGTTTTTCCCTGAGGGCTACACCTTC.

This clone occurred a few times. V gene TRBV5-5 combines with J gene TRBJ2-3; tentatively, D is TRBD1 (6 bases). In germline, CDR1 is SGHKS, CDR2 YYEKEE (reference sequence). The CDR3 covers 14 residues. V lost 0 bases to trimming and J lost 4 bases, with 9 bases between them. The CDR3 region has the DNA TGTGCCAGCAGCTTGGAACAGGGCCCAGATACGCAGTATTTT. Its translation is CASSLEQGPDTQYF.

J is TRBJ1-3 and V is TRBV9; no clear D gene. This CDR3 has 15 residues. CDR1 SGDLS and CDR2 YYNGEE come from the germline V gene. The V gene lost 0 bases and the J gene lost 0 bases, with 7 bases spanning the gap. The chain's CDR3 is CASSVDLGSGNTIYF. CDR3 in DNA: TGTGCCAGCAGCGTAGATTTGGGCTCTGGAAACACCATATATTTT.

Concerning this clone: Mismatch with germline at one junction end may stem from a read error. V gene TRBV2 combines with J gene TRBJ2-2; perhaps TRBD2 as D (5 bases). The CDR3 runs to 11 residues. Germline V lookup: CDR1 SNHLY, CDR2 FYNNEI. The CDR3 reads CAGRRTGELFF. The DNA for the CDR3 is TGTGCCGGCAGGAGGACCGGGGAGCTGTTTTTT.

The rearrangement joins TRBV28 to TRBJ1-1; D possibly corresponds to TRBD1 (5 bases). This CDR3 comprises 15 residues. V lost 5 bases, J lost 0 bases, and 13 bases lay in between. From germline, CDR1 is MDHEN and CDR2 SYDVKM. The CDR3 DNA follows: TGTGCCAGCAGTCGGTCGACAGATCTGAACACTGAAGCTTTCTTT. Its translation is CASSRSTDLNTEAFF.

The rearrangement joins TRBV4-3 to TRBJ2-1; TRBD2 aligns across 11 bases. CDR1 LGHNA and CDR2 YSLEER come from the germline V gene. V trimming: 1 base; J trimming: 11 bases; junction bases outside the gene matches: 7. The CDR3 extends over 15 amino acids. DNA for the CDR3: TGCGCCAGCAGCCAAGCCCCGACTAGCGGGGAAAAGCAGTTCTTC. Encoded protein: CASSQAPTSGEKQFF.

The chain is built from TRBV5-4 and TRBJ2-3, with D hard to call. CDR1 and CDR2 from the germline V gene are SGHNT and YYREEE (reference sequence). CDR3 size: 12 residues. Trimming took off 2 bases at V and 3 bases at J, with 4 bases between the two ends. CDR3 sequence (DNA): TGTGCCAGCAGCTTACAAACAGATACGCAGTATTTT. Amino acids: CASSLQTDTQYF.

CDR3 in DNA: TGTGCCAGCTGGGGGAGCACAGATACGCAGTATTTT. Translation gives CASWGSTDTQYF. The chain employs TRBV2 and TRBJ2-3; D may correspond to TRBD1 or TRBD2 (5 bases each). This CDR3 is built from 12 residues. V was clipped by 8 bases and J by 0 bases, with 6 bases between them. Germline CDR1 and CDR2: SNHLY and FYNNEI.